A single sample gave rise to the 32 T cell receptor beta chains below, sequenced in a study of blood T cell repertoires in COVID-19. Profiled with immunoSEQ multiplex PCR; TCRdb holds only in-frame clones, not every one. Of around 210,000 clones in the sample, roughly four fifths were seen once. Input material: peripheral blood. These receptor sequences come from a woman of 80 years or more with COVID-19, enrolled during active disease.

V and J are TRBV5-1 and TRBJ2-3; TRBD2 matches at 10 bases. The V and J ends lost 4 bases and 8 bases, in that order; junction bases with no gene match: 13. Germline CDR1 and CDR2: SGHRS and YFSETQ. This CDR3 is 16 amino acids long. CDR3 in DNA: TGCGCCAGCAGCGAAGGACTAGCGGTCGGCACGGGTACGCAGTATTTT. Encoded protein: CASSEGLAVGTGTQYF.

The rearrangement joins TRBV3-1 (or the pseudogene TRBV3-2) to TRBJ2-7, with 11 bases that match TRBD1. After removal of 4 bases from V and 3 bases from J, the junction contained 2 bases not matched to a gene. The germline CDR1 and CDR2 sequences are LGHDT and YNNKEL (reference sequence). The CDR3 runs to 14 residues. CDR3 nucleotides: TGTGCCAGCAGCCTCGGGACAGGGGGCTACGAGCAGTACTTC. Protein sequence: CASSLGTGGYEQYF.

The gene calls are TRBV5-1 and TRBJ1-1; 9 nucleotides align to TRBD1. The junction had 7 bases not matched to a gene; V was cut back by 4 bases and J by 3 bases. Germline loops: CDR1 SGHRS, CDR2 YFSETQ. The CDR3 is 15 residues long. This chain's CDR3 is CASSQQGAEDTEAFF. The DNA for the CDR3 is TGCGCCAGCAGCCAACAGGGGGCGGAGGACACTGAAGCTTTCTTT.

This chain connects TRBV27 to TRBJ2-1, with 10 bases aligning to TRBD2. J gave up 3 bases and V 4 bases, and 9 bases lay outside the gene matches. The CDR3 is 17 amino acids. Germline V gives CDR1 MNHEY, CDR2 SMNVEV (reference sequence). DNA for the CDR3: TGTGCCAGCAGTTCCTCCCGAACTAGCGGGGACTACAATGAGCAGTTCTTC. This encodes CASSSSRTSGDYNEQFF.

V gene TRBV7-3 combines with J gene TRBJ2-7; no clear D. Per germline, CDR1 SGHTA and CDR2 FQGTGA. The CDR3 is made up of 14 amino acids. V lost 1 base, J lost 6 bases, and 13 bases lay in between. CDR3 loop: CASSLRSLGGEQYF. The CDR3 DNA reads TGTGCCAGCAGCTTAAGAAGCCTCGGCGGCGAGCAGTACTTC.

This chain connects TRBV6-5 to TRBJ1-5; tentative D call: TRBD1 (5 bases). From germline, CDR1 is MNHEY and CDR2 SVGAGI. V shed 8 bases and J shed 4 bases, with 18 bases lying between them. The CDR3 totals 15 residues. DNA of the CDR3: TGTGCCAGCGCGGAGGGGCTGGGGGGGAATCAGCCCCAGCATTTT. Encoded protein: CASAEGLGGNQPQHF.

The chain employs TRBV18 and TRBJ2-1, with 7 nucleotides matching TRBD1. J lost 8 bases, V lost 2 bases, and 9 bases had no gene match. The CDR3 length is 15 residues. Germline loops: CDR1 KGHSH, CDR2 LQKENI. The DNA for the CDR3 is TGTGCCAGCTCACCAACTACAGGGGTCGGGGATGAGCAGTTCTTC. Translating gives CASSPTTGVGDEQFF.

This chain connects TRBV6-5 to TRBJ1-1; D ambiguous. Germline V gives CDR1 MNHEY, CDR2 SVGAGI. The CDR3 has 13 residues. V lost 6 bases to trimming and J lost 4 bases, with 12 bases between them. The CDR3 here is CASSPTRSTEAFF. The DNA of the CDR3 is TGTGCCAGCAGCCCGACTAGGAGCACTGAAGCTTTCTTT.

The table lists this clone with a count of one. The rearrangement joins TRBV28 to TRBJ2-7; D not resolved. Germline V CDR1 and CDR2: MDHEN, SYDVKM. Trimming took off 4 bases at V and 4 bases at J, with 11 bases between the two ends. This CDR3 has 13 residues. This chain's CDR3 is CASSSQPLYEQYF. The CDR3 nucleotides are TGTGCCAGCAGTTCACAGCCACTTTACGAGCAGTACTTC.

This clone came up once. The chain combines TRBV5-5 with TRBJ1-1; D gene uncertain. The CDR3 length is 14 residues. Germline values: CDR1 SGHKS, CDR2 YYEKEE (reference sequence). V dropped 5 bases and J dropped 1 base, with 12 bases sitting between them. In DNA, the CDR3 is TGTGCCAGCAGGATAGCCCCCAAGAACACTGAAGCTTTCTTT. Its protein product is CASRIAPKNTEAFF.

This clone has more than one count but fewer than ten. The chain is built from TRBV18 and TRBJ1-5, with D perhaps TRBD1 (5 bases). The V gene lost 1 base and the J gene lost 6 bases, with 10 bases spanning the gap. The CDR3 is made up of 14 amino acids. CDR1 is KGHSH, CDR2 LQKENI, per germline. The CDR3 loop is CASSPRGERQPQHF. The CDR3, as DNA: TGTGCCAGCTCACCACGGGGGGAACGTCAGCCCCAGCATTTT. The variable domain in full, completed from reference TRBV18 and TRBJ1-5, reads NAGVMQNPRHLVRRRGQEARLRCSPMKGHSHVYWYRQLPEEGLKFMVYLQKENIIDESGMPKERFSAEFPKEGPSILRIQQVVRGDSAAYFCASSPRGERQPQHFGDGTRLSIL.

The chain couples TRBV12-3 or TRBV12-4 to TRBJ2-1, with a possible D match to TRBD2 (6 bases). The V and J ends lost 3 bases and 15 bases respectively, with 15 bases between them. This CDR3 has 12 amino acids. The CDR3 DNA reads TGTGCCAGCAGTTTGGGCGGGAATGGGCCGTTCTTC. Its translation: CASSLGGNGPFF.

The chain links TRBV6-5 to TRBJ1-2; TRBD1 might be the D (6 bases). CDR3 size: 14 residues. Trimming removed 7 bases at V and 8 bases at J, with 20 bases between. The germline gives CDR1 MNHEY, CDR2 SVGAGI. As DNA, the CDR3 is TGTGCCAGCACCGCACATGGACAGTTTATCGGCTACACCTTC. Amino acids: CASTAHGQFIGYTF.

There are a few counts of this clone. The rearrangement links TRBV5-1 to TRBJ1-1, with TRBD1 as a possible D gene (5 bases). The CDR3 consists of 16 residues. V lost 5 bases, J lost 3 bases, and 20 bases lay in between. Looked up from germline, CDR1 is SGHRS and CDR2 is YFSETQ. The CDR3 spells CASSQSSGGMDTEAFF. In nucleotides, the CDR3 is TGCGCCAGCAGTCAAAGTAGCGGGGGGATGGACACTGAAGCTTTCTTT.

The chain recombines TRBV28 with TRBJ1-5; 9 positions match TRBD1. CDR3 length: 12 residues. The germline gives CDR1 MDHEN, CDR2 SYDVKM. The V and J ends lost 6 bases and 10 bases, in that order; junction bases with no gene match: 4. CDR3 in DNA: TGTGCCAGCAGACAGGGGGCAGGACCCCAGCATTTT. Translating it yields CASRQGAGPQHF.

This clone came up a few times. The CDR3 here is CASSLDRPEKLFF. In DNA, the CDR3 is TGTGCCAGCAGCTTAGACAGGCCCGAAAAACTGTTTTTT. The gene calls are TRBV11-2 and TRBJ1-4; D remains ambiguous. V was shortened by 0 bases and J by 8 bases, with 7 bases between the two germline ends. This CDR3 contains 13 residues. Germline V CDR1 and CDR2: SGHAT, FQNNGV.

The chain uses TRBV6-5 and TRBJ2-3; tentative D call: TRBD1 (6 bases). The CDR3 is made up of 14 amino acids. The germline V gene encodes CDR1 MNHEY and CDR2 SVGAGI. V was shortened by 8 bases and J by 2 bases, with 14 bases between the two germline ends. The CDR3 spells CASVDRPFTDTQYF. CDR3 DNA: TGTGCCAGCGTCGACAGGCCTTTCACAGATACGCAGTATTTT.

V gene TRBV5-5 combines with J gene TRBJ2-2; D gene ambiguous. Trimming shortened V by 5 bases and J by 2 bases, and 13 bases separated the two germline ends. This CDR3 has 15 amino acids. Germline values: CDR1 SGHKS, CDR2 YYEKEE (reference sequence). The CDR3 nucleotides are TGTGCCAGCAGAGAGTCAGGTTACAACACCGGGGAGCTGTTTTTT. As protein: CASRESGYNTGELFF.

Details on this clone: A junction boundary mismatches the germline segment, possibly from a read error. DNA of the CDR3: TGTGCCAGCATTGAACAGGGTCCCCTTAATGGCCAGTACTTC. Protein product: CASIEQGPLNGQYF. The chain couples TRBV2 to TRBJ2-5, with a possible D match to TRBD1 (6 bases). Germline CDR1 reads SNHLY; CDR2 reads FYNNEI. The CDR3 length is 14 residues.

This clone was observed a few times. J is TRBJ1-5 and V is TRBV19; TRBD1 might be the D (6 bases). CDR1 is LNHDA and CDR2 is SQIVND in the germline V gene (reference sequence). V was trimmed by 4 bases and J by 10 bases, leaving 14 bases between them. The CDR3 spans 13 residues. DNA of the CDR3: TGTGCCAGTAGTAAGCAGGGGCGGAGACCCCAGCATTTT. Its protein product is CASSKQGRRPQHF.

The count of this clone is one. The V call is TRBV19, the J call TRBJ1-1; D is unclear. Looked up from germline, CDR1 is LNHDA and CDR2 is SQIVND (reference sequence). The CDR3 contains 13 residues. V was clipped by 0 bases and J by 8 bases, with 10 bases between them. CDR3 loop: CASSIDLIGEAFF. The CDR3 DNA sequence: TGTGCCAGTAGTATAGATCTGATCGGGGAAGCTTTCTTT.

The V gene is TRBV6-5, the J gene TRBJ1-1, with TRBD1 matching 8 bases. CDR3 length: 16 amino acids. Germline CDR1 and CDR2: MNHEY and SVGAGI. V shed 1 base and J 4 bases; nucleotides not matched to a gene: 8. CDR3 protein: CASSYFRTGSITEAFF. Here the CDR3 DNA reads TGTGCCAGCAGTTACTTCCGGACAGGGTCGATCACTGAAGCTTTCTTT.

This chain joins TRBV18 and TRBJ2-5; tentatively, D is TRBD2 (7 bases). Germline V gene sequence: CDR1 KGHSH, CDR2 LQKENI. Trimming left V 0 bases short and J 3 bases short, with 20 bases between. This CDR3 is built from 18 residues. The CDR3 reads CASSPPFSGGAAEETQYF. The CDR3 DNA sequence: TGTGCCAGCTCACCACCTTTTTCGGGGGGCGCGGCCGAAGAGACCCAGTACTTC.

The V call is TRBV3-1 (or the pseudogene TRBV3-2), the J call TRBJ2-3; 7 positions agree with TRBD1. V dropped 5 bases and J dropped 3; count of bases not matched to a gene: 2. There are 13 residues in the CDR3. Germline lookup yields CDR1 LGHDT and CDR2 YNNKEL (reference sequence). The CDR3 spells CASSGGQTDTQYF. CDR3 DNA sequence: TGTGCCAGCAGCGGGGGACAGACAGATACGCAGTATTTT.

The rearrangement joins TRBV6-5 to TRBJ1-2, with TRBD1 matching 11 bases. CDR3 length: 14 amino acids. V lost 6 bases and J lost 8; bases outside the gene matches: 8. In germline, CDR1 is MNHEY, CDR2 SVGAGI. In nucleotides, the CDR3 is TGTGCCAGCAGGACCGGGACAGGGGGGAGAGGCTACACCTTC. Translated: CASRTGTGGRGYTF.

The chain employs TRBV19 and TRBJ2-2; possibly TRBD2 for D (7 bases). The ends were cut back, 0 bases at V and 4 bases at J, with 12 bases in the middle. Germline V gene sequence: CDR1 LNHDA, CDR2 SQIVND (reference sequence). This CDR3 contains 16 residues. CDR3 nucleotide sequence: TGTGCCAGTAGTATAGACTCGGGGGGCGGCACCGGGGAGCTGTTTTTT. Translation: CASSIDSGGGTGELFF.

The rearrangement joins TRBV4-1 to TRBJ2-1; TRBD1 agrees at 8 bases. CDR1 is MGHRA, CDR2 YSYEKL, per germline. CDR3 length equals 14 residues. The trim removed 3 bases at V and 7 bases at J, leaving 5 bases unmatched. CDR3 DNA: TGCGCCAGCAGCCACGAGGACAGGGAAAATGAGCAGTTCTTC. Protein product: CASSHEDRENEQFF.

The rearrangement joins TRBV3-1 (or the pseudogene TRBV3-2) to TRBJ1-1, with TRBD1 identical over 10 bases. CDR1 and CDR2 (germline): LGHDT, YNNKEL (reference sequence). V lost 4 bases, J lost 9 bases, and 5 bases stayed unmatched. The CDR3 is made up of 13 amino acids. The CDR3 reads CASSPTGGEKAFF. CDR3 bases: TGTGCCAGCAGCCCGACAGGGGGCGAAAAAGCTTTCTTT.

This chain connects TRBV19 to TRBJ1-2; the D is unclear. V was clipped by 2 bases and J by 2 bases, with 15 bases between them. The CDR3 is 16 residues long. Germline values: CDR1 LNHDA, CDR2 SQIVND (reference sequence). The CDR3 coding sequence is TGTGCCAGTAGTATAACCTACCCCCCTACCAACTATGGCTACACCTTC. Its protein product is CASSITYPPTNYGYTF.

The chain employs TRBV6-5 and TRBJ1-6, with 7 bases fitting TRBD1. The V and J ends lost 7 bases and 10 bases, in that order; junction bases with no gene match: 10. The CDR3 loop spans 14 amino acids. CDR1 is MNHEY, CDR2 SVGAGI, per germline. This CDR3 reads CASTMGQWDSPLHF. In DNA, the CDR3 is TGTGCCAGCACCATGGGACAGTGGGACTCACCCCTCCACTTT.

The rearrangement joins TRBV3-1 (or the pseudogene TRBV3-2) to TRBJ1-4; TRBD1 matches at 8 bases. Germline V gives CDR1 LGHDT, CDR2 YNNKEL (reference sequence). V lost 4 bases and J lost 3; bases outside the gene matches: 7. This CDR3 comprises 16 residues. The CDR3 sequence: CASSPGGLSANEKLFF. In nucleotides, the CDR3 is TGTGCCAGCAGCCCAGGGGGCCTTTCGGCTAATGAAAAACTGTTTTTT.

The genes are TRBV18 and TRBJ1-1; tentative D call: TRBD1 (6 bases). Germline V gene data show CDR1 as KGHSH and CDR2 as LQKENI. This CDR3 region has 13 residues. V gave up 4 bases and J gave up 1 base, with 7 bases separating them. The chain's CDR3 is CASSRTENTEAFF. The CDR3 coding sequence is TGTGCCAGCTCACGGACAGAGAACACTGAAGCTTTCTTT.